This T cell receptor beta chain was sequenced for a study of cytomegalovirus exposure and HLA in healthy donors. This CDR3 is 12 amino acids long. The V gene's germline CDR1 is MNHNS and CDR2 SASEGT. The ends were cut back, 2 bases at V and 6 bases at J, with 6 bases in the middle. This clone was recorded only once. Sequencing used immunoSEQ multiplex PCR; TCRdb keeps in-frame clones, though not all of them. The table lists fewer than 200,000 clones, roughly nine tenths of them singletons. The chain links TRBV6-1 to TRBJ2-3; D not certain. The sequenced sample was PBMCs. The sequence was obtained from a woman aged 25 to 45 in good health and CMV-seronegative. This chain's CDR3 is CASSEYMDTQYF. CDR3 in DNA: TGTGCCAGCAGTGAATACATGGATACGCAGTATTTT.